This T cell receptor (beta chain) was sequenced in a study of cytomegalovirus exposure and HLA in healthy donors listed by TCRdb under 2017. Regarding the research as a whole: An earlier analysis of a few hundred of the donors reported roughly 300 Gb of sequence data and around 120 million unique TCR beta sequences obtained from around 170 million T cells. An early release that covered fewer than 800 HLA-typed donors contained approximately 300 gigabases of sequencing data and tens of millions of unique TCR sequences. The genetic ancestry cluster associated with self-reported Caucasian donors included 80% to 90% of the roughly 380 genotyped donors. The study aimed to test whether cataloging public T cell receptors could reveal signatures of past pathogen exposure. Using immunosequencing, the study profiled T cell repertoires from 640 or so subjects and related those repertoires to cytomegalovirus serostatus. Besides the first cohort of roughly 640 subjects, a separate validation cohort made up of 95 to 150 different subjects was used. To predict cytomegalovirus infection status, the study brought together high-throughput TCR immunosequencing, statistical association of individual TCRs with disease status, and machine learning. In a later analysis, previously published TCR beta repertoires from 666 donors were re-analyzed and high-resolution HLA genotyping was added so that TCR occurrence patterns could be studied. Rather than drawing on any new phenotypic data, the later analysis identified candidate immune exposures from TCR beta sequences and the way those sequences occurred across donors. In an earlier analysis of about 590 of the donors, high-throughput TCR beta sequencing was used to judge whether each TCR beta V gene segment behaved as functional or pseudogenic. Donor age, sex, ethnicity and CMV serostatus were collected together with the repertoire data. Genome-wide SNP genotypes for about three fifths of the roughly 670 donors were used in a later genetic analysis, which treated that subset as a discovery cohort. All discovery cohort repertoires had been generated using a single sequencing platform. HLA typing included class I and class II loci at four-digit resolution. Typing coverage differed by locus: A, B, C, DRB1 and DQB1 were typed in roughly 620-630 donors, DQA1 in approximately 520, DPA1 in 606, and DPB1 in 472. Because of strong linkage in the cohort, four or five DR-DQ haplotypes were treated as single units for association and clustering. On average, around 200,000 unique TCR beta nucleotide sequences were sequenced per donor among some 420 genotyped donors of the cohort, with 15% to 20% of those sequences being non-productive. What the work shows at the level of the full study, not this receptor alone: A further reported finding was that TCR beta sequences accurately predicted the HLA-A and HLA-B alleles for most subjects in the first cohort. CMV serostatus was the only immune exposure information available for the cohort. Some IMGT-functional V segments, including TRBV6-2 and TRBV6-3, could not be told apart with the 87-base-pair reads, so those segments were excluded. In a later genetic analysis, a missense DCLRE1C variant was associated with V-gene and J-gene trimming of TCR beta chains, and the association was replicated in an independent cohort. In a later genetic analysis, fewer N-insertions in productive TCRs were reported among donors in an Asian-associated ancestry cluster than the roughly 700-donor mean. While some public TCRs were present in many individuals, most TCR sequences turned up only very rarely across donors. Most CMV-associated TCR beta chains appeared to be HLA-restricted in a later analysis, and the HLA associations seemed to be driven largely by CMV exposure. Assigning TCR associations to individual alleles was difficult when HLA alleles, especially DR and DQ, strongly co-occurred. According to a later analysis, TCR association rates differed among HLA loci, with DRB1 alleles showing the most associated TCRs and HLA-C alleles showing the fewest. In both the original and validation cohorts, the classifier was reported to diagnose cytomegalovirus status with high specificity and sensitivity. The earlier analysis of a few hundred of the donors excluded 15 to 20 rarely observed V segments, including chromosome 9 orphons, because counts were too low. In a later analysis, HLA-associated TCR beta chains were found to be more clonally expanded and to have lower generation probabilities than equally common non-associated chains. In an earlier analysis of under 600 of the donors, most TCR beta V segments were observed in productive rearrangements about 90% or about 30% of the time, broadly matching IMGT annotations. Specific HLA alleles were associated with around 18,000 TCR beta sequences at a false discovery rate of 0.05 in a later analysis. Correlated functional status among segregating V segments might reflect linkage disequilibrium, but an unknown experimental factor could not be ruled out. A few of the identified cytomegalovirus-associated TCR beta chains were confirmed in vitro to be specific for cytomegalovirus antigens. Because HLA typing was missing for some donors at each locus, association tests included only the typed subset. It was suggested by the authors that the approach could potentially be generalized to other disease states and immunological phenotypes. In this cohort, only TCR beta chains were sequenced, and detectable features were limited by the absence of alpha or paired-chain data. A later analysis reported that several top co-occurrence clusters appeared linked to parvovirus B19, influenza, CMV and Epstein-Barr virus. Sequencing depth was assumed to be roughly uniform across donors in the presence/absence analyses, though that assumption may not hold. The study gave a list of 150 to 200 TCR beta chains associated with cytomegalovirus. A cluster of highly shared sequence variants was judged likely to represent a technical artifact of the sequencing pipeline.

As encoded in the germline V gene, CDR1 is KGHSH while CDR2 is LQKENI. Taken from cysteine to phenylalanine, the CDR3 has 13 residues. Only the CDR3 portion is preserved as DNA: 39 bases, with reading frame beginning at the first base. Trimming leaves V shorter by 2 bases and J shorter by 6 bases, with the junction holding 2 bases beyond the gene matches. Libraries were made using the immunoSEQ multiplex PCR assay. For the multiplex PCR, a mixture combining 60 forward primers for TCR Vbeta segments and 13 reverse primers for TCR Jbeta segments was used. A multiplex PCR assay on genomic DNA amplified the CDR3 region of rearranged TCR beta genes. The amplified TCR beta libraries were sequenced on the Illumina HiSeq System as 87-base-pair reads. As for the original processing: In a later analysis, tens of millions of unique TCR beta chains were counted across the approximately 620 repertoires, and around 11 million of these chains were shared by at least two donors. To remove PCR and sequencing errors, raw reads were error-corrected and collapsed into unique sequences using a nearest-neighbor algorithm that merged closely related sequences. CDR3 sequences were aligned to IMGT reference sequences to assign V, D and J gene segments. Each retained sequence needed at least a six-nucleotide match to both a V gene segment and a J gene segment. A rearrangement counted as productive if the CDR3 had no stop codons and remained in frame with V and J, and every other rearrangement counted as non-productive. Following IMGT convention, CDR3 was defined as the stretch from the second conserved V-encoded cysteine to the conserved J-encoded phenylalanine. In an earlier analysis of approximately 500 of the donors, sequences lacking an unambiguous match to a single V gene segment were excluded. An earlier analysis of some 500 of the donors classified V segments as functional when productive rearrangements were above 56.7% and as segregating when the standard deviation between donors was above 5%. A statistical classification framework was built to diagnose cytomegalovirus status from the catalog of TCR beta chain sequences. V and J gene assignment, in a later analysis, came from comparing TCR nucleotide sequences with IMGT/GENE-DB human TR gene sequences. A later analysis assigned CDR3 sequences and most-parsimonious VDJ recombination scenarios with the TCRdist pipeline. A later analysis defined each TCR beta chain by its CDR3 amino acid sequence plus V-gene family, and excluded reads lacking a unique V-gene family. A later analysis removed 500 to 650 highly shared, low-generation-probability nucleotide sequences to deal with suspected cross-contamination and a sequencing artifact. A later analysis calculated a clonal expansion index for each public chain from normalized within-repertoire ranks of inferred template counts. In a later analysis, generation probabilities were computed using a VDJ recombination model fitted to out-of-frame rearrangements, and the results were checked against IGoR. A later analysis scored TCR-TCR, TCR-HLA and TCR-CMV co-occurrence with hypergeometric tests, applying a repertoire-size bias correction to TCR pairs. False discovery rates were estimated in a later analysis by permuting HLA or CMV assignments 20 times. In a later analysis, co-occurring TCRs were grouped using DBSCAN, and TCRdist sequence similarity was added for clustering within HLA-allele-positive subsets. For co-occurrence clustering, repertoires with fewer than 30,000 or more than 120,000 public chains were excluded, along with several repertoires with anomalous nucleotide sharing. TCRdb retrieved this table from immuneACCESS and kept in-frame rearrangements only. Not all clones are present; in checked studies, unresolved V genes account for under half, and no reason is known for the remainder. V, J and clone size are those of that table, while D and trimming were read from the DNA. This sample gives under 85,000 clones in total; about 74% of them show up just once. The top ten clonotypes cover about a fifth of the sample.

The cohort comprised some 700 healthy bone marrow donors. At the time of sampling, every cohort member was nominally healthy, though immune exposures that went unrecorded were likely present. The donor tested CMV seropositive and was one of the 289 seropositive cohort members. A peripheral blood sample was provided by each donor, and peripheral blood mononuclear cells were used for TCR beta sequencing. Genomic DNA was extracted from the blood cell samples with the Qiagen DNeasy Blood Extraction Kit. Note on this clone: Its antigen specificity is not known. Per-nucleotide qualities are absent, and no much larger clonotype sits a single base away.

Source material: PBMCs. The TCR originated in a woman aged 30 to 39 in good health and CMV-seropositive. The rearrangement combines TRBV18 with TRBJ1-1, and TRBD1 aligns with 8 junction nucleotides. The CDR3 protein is CASSPSQGAEAFF. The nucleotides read TGTGCCAGCTCACCATCACAGGGGGCTGAAGCTTTCTTT.